This TCR beta chain was found in a study of Ad26.COV2.S vaccination and SARS-CoV-2 variants. Study information: Once or twice, 56 days apart, Ad26.COV2.S was delivered intramuscularly.

Treatment in this sample: around 19 received Ad26.COV2.S at low or high dose, single or two shots; five or six received placebo; per-sample allocation not given. The study sampled participants on day 63 after the first vaccine or placebo injection. Profiling relied on immunoSEQ multiplex PCR, and the TCRdb table lists in-frame clones only, not all of them. This table has about 440,000 clones, about nine tenths appearing once. This clone showed up just once. Its antigen is unknown. Study-wide points: Once vaccination had occurred, spike-specific CD8+ and CD4+ T cell responses reportedly showed substantial breadth. Breadth of non-spike TCRs did not differ between vaccinees and placebo recipients. Analyses that measured TCR breadth and depth may have underestimated total T cell responses.

The material sequenced was peripheral blood, taken in a trial of Ad26.COV2.S vaccine versus placebo. The clonotype was recovered from a person aged 18 to 65 who received the Ad26.COV2.S COVID-19 vaccine or a placebo.

The DNA of the CDR3 is TGTGCCAGTAGTGGGCTAGCGGGAGTGGCCAAAAACATTCAGTACTTC. It encodes CASSGLAGVAKNIQYF. The rearrangement links TRBV19 to TRBJ2-4, with 10 bases identical to TRBD2. The V gene's germline CDR1 is LNHDA and CDR2 SQIVND (reference sequence). The ends lost 5 bases at V and 1 base at J; junction bases unmatched: 5. CDR3 length equals 16 residues.